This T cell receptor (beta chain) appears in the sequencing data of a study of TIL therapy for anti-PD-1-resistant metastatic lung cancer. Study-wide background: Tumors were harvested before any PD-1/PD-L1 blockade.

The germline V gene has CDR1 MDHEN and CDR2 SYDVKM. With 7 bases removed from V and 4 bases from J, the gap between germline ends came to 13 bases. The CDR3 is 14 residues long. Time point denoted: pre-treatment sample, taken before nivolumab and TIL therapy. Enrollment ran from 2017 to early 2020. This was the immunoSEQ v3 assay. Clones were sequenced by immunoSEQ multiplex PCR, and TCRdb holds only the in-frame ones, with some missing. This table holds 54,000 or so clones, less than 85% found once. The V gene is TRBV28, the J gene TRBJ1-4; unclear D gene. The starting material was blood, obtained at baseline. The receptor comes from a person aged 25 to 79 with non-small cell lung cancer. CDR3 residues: CASKLTGFNEKLFF. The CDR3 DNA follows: TGTGCCAGCAAACTGACGGGGTTTAATGAAAAACTGTTTTTT.